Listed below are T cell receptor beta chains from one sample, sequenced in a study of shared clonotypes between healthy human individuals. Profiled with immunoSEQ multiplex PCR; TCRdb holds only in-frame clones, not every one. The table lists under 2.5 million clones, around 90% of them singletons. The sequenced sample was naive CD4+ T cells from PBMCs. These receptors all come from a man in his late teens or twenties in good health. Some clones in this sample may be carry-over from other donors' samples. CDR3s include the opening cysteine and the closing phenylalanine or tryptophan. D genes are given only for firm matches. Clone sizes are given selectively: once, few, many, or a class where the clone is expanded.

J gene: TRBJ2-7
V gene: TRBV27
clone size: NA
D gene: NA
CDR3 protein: CASSLRGILGEQYF
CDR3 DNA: TGTGCCAGCAGTTTAAGGGGGATTCTGGGCGAGCAGTACTTC

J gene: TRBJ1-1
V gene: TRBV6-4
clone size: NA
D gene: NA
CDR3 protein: CASSAARGTEAFF
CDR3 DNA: TGTGCCAGCAGTGCGGCCAGGGGTACTGAAGCTTTCTTT

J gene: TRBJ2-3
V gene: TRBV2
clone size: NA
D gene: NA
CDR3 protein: CASVISRDRSTDTQYF
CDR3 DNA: TGTGCCAGCGTTATTTCCCGGGATCGAAGCACAGATACGCAGTATTTT

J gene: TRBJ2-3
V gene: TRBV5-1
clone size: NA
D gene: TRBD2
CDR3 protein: CASSSFSGITDTQYF
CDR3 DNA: TGCGCCAGCAGCTCCTTTAGCGGGATCACAGATACGCAGTATTTT

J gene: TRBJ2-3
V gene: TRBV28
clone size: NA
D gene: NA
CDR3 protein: CASSSAEGVVADTQYF
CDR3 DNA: TGTGCCAGCAGTTCGGCCGAGGGGGTTGTGGCAGATACGCAGTATTTT

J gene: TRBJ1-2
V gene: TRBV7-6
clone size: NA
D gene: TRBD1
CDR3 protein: CASSPISGTGAGYTF
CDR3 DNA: TGTGCCAGCAGCCCGATCTCCGGGACAGGGGCTGGCTACACCTTC

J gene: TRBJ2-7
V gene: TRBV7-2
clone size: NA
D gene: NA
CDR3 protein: CASKSKGTGTYEQYF
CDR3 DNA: TGTGCCAGCAAGTCAAAGGGGACTGGAACCTACGAGCAGTACTTC

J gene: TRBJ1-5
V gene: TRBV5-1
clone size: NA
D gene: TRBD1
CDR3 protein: CASSAGGSNQPQHF
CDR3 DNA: TGCGCCAGCAGCGCAGGGGGTAGCAATCAGCCCCAGCATTTT

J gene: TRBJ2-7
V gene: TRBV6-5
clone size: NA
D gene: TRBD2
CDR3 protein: CASSYATSGTYEQYF
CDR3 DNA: TGTGCCAGCAGTTACGCGACTAGCGGGACCTACGAGCAGTACTTC

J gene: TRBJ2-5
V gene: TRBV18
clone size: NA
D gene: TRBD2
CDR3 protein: CASSSFVASGVKETQYF
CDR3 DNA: TGTGCCAGCTCAAGCTTTGTCGCTAGCGGGGTTAAAGAGACCCAGTACTTC

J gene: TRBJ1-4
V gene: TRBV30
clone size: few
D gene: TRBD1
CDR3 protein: CAWSVGGTANEKLFF
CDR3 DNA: TGTGCCTGGAGTGTAGGGGGGACAGCTAATGAAAAACTGTTTTTT

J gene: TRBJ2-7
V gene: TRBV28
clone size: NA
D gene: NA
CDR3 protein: CASSFPGTEAHEQYF
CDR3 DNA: TGTGCCAGCAGTTTTCCCGGGACGGAGGCCCACGAGCAGTACTTC

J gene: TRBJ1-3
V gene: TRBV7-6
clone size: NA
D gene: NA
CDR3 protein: CASSQVYGGNTIYF
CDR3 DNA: TGTGCCAGCAGCCAAGTCTACGGCGGAAACACCATATATTTT

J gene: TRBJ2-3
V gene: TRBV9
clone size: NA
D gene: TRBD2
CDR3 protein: CASSAPPAAGVGTDTQYF
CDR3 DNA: TGTGCCAGCAGCGCCCCCCCGGCGGCGGGAGTTGGGACAGATACGCAGTATTTT

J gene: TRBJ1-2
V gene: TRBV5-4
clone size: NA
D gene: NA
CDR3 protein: CASRALEDGYGYTF
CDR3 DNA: TGTGCCAGCAGGGCCCTCGAGGACGGCTATGGCTACACCTTC

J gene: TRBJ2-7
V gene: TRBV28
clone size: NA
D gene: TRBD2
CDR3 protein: CASSSVFSSGTSGRYEQYF
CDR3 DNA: TGTGCCAGCAGTTCCGTTTTTAGCAGCGGGACTAGCGGGAGATACGAGCAGTACTTC

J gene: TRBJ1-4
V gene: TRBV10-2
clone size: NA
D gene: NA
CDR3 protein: CASSESGGAWEKLFF
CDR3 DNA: TGCGCCAGCAGTGAGTCGGGAGGGGCATGGGAAAAACTGTTTTTT

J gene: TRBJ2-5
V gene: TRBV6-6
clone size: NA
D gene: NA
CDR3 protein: CASSRKQGETQYF
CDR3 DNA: TGTGCCAGCAGTCGTAAACAGGGAGAGACCCAGTACTTC

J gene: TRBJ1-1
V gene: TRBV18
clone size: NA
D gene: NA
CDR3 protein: CASSPGQSLMNTEAFF
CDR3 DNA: TGTGCCAGCTCACCCGGACAGAGCCTCATGAACACTGAAGCTTTCTTT

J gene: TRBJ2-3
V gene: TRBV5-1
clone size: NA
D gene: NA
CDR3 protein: CASSLPDSTDTQYF
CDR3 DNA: TGCGCCAGCAGCTTGCCGGATAGCACAGATACGCAGTATTTT